Listed below are T cell receptor beta chains from one sample, sequenced in a study of cytomegalovirus exposure and HLA in healthy donors. Data came from immunoSEQ multiplex PCR; TCRdb stores just in-frame clones and leaves some out. The data contain tens of thousands of clones, approximately 60% of them singletons. Sequenced: PBMCs. These receptors were obtained from a male donor in good health and CMV-seropositive. CDR3s include the opening cysteine and the closing phenylalanine or tryptophan. The D gene is left open where the match is weak.

D gene | J gene | V gene | CDR3 protein
NA | TRBJ2-5 | TRBV10-3 | CAISENQGVETQYF
NA | TRBJ2-7 | TRBV7-9 | CASSLLTCEQYF
NA | TRBJ1-5 | TRBV6-5 | CASTKTGRGQPQHF
TRBD1 | TRBJ2-7 | TRBV11-1 | CATQQGAIHEQYF
NA | TRBJ2-7 | TRBV19 | CASSIGWAGKLEQYF
NA | TRBJ1-1 | TRBV6-1 | CASSERQTLLNTEAFF
NA | TRBJ1-4 | TRBV27 | CASSYSRKGAEKLFF
TRBD1 | TRBJ1-1 | TRBV7-6 | CASSSRTGRLNTEAFF
TRBD1 | TRBJ1-2 | TRBV6-5 | CASRGTGVYGYTF
NA | TRBJ1-1 | TRBV21-1 | CASSKDSSTGTTEAFF
TRBD1 | TRBJ2-1 | TRBV5-6 | CASRPDRGGSYNEQFF
NA | TRBJ1-1 | TRBV28 | CASSLKGLRTEAFF
NA | TRBJ2-3 | TRBV11-2 | CASTTSTDTQYF
TRBD1 | TRBJ1-4 | TRBV5-1 | CASSLGTGTGNNEKLFF
NA | TRBJ2-1 | TRBV30 | CAWSVRASAPEQFF
TRBD1 | TRBJ2-7 | TRBV15 | CATSRGTGGGYEQYF
TRBD2 | TRBJ2-3 | TRBV6-5 | CASSQGLAGIDTQYF
TRBD1 | TRBJ1-3 | TRBV2 | CASSDRGAGNTIYF
NA | TRBJ2-3 | TRBV5-4 | CASSPNTDTQYF
TRBD2 | TRBJ2-7 | TRBV11-2 | CASSLLAGAGEQYF
TRBD1 | TRBJ2-1 | TRBV5-1 | CASSVGTAHNEQFF
NA | TRBJ1-2 | TRBV19 | CASSRQDLWTYGYTF